These 29 T cell receptor beta chains share one sample of origin, sequenced in a study of T cell clones after liver transplantation. Repertoires were generated with immunoSEQ multiplex PCR, while TCRdb's copy carries only in-frame clones and drops some. The table includes 40,000 to 55,000 clones, roughly 70% detected once. Sequenced material: CD4+ T cells from blood, taken around 54 months after liver transplant. These receptor sequences come from a human patient who received a liver transplant. Some T cells may be graft donor cells.

V gene TRBV19 combines with J gene TRBJ1-1; 7 bases map to TRBD1. Germline V gene data show CDR1 as LNHDA and CDR2 as SQIVND (reference sequence). This CDR3 has 15 amino acids. V shed 5 bases and J 4 bases; nucleotides not matched to a gene: 10. CDR3 DNA sequence: TGTGCCAGTAGTGTCGGGACAGAACTTACCACTGAAGCTTTCTTT. Its protein is CASSVGTELTTEAFF.

V gene TRBV28 combines with J gene TRBJ2-5; D is perhaps TRBD1 (5 bases). CDR3 length: 14 amino acids. The V end lost 5 bases, the J end lost 2 bases, and 12 bases lay between the germline ends. Germline lookup yields CDR1 MDHEN and CDR2 SYDVKM. This chain's CDR3 is CASSRLDSQETQYF. CDR3 nucleotide sequence: TGTGCCAGCAGTCGGCTTGACAGTCAAGAGACCCAGTACTTC. Complete variable domain (other parts from reference TRBV28 and TRBJ2-5): DVKVTQSSRYLVKRTGEKVFLECVQDMDHENMFWYRQDPGLGLRLIYFSYDVKMKEKGDIPEGYSVSREKKERFSLILESASTNQTSMYLCASSRLDSQETQYFGPGTRLLVL.

The V gene is TRBV27, the J gene TRBJ2-1; TRBD1 matches at 8 bases. From germline, CDR1 is MNHEY and CDR2 SMNVEV (reference sequence). Trimming removed 5 bases from V and 0 bases from J; junction bases left unmatched: 15. CDR3 size: 19 residues. The CDR3: CASSPQGAGSFGSYNEQFF. As DNA, the CDR3 is TGTGCCAGCAGTCCCCAGGGGGCTGGGTCATTTGGCTCCTACAATGAGCAGTTCTTC.

The J gene is TRBJ1-6, the V gene TRBV9; D gene uncertain. The germline V gene has CDR1 SGDLS and CDR2 YYNGEE. V was shortened by 1 base and J by 5 bases, with 7 bases between the two germline ends. The CDR3 covers 14 residues. The CDR3 here is CASSVREHNSPLHF. In DNA, the CDR3 is TGTGCCAGCAGCGTAAGGGAACATAATTCACCCCTCCACTTT.

The CDR3 spells CASSISGGAYTQYF. The CDR3 DNA follows: TGCGCCAGCAGCATTAGCGGGGGGGCCTATACGCAGTATTTT. The V gene is TRBV5-1, the J gene TRBJ2-3; 11 bases line up with TRBD2. Trimming took 4 bases from V and 7 from J; bases not matched to a gene: 5. This CDR3 comprises 14 residues. The germline V gene encodes CDR1 SGHRS and CDR2 YFSETQ.

The chain uses TRBV19 and TRBJ2-2; D assignment may be TRBD1 or TRBD2 (5 bases each). Germline values: CDR1 LNHDA, CDR2 SQIVND (reference sequence). V was pared by 6 bases and J by 6 bases, with 17 bases between. The CDR3 runs to 15 residues. CDR3 nucleotides: TGTGCCAGTAGAGGGGACCCAGAGGGGCCCGGGGAGCTGTTTTTT. This sequence encodes CASRGDPEGPGELFF.

This clone was seen a few times. This rearrangement joins TRBV9 to TRBJ2-5; TRBD2 agrees at 7 bases. V was pared by 2 bases and J by 6 bases, with 10 bases of the junction left unmatched. The CDR3 consists of 15 residues. The germline gives CDR1 SGDLS, CDR2 YYNGEE. The CDR3 loop is CASSVGATSLKTQYF. The DNA for the CDR3 is TGTGCCAGCAGCGTGGGTGCGACTAGCCTAAAGACCCAGTACTTC. Variable domain in full (rest from reference TRBV9 and TRBJ2-5): DSGVTQTPKHLITATGQRVTLRCSPRSGDLSVYWYQQSLDQGLQFLIQYYNGEERAKGNILERFSAQQFPDLHSELNLSSLELGDSALYFCASSVGATSLKTQYFGPGTRLLVL.

The chain couples TRBV7-2 to TRBJ2-1, with D possibly being TRBD2 (9 bases). Trimming took off 5 bases at V and 7 bases at J, with 21 bases between the two ends. This CDR3 has 16 residues. The germline CDR1 and CDR2 sequences are SGHTA and FQGNSA. The CDR3 protein is CASSPQGAGGRNEQFF. The DNA for the CDR3 is TGTGCCAGCAGCCCGCAGGGGGCGGGGGGGCGTAATGAGCAGTTCTTC.

The chain employs TRBV28 and TRBJ2-3, with 8 bases that match TRBD2. The CDR3 loop spans 15 amino acids. Losses at the gene ends were 5 bases for V and 0 bases for J; bases not matched to a gene: 4. CDR1 is MDHEN, CDR2 SYDVKM, per germline. CDR3 nucleotides: TGTGCCAGCAGTGTAGCGGGGTGGAGCACAGATACGCAGTATTTT. This gives the protein CASSVAGWSTDTQYF.

V usage is TRBV5-1 and J usage is TRBJ1-6; maybe TRBD1 (6 bases). The germline V and J ends were trimmed by 9 bases and 7 bases, with 17 bases remaining between them. CDR1 and CDR2 (germline): SGHRS, YFSETQ. The CDR3 sequence is 14 residues long. DNA for the CDR3: TGCGCCACAGCGGTCGGACAGAGGAATTCACCCCTCCACTTT. As protein: CATAVGQRNSPLHF.

This clone was counted once. The genes are TRBV11-2 and TRBJ2-7, with D possibly called TRBD1 or TRBD2 (5 bases each). Germline V gene lookup returns CDR1 SGHAT and CDR2 FQNNGV. The CDR3 has 16 residues. Between the trimmed V and J ends, which lost 4 bases and 1 base, there was a span of 17 bases. CDR3 DNA: TGTGCCAGCAGCTCCAGGGTGGGGGTAGGGTCCTACGAGCAGTACTTC. This translates into CASSSRVGVGSYEQYF.

The chain uses TRBV19 and TRBJ2-2; D is possibly TRBD1 or TRBD2 (6 bases each). Germline V CDR1 and CDR2: LNHDA, SQIVND (reference sequence). The CDR3 has 13 amino acids. Trimming removed 8 bases from V and 1 base from J, with 8 bases in between. The CDR3 DNA reads as TGTGCCAGTCGGGGGCAGAACACCGGGGAGCTGTTTTTT. This translates into CASRGQNTGELFF.

The rearrangement joins TRBV9 to TRBJ2-7; weak D call: TRBD2 (5 bases). The CDR3 sequence is 15 residues long. The V and J ends lost 4 bases and 7 bases respectively, with 21 bases between them. CDR1 and CDR2 (germline): SGDLS, YYNGEE. CDR3 residues: CASSPSSGSLGEQYF. The CDR3 DNA is TGTGCCAGCAGCCCCAGCTCCGGGTCACTAGGAGAGCAGTACTTC.

The chain employs TRBV6-6 and TRBJ1-2; 10 bases map to TRBD1. Germline V gives CDR1 MNHNY, CDR2 SVGAGI (reference sequence). This CDR3 contains 16 residues. Unmatched junction bases numbered 3, after V lost 2 bases and J lost 0 bases. The CDR3 nucleotides are TGTGCCAGCAGTTACACCGGACAGGGGGCTAACTATGGCTACACCTTC. Protein: CASSYTGQGANYGYTF.

V usage is TRBV2 and J usage is TRBJ2-1; the D gene is possibly TRBD1 (6 bases). Deletions cut 6 bases from V and 4 bases from J, with 16 bases between. Per germline, CDR1 SNHLY and CDR2 FYNNEI. This CDR3 comprises 15 residues. CDR3 sequence (DNA): TGTGCCAGCAGACCGCCCGGGACATCGTACAATGAGCAGTTCTTC. Its protein product is CASRPPGTSYNEQFF. Complete variable domain (other parts from reference TRBV2 and TRBJ2-1): EPEVTQTPSHQVTQMGQEVILRCVPISNHLYFYWYRQILGQKVEFLVSFYNNEISEKSEIFDDQFSVERPDGSNFTLKIRSTKLEDSAMYFCASRPPGTSYNEQFFGPGTRLTVL.

This clone was found a few times. This sequence joins TRBV5-1 and TRBJ1-6; D gene uncertain. The CDR3 is 14 amino acids. The V gene lost 0 bases and the J gene lost 7 bases, with 8 bases spanning the gap. From germline, CDR1 is SGHRS and CDR2 YFSETQ. CDR3 protein: CASSLGERNSPLHF. The CDR3 region has the DNA TGCGCCAGCAGCTTGGGGGAACGGAATTCACCCCTCCACTTT.

This clone is labeled medium-sized. The chain is built from TRBV28 and TRBJ1-6, with D perhaps matching TRBD1 (5 bases). This CDR3 has 13 residues. From germline, CDR1 is MDHEN and CDR2 SYDVKM. The V end was cut by 7 bases, the J end by 10 bases, with 14 bases between. CDR3 in DNA: TGTGCCAGCATCTCGGGATACAGGTCACCCCTCCACTTT. This sequence encodes CASISGYRSPLHF.

V is TRBV10-3 and J is TRBJ1-4; 10 bases align to TRBD1. The CDR3 totals 17 residues. V dropped 4 bases and J dropped 1; count of bases not matched to a gene: 6. CDR1 ENHRY and CDR2 SYGVKD come from the germline V gene. This chain's CDR3 is CAISASGTGETNEKLFF. In DNA, the CDR3 is TGTGCCATCAGTGCCTCCGGGACAGGGGAAACTAATGAAAAACTGTTTTTT.

The V call is TRBV7-9, the J call TRBJ1-1; D not resolved. CDR1 is SEHNR, CDR2 FQNEAQ, per germline (reference sequence). Trimming took 1 base from V and 4 from J, leaving 10 bases between them. This CDR3 is 14 amino acids long. Written as DNA, the CDR3 is TGTGCCAGCAGCTTAGGACTAAAAAGCACTGAAGCTTTCTTT. This encodes CASSLGLKSTEAFF.

The rearrangement links TRBV11-2 to TRBJ2-5, with TRBD2 matching over 7 bases. V dropped 6 bases and J dropped 3; count of bases not matched to a gene: 7. This CDR3 spans 14 amino acids. Germline CDR1 is SGHAT and CDR2 is FQNNGV. The CDR3 DNA reads TGTGCCAGCAGGGGGGGGACGAACAAAGAGACCCAGTACTTC. Translating it yields CASRGGTNKETQYF.

The genes are TRBV5-1 and TRBJ2-7; D not certain. V shed 6 bases and J shed 2 bases, with 15 bases lying between them. This CDR3 is built from 14 residues. Germline lookup yields CDR1 SGHRS and CDR2 YFSETQ. The CDR3 DNA reads as TGCGCCAGCATCTCCAGGACCCTGCCCTACGAGCAGTACTTC. Protein: CASISRTLPYEQYF.

V is TRBV7-9 and J is TRBJ1-1; no clear D gene. The V and J ends lost 2 bases and 1 base respectively, with 11 bases between them. The CDR3 sequence is 15 residues long. Germline V gene sequence: CDR1 SEHNR, CDR2 FQNEAQ (reference sequence). CDR3 nucleotides: TGTGCCAGCAGCTTATATCTAGACCCGAACACTGAAGCTTTCTTT. It encodes CASSLYLDPNTEAFF.

This clone came up many times. J is TRBJ1-6 and V is TRBV19; TRBD1 agrees at 11 bases. From germline, CDR1 is LNHDA and CDR2 SQIVND (reference sequence). CDR3 length: 13 amino acids. Trimming removed 10 bases from V and 8 bases from J; junction bases left unmatched: 4. DNA for the CDR3: TGTGCCACCGGACAGGGGGCTTATTCACCCCTCCACTTT. This translates into CATGQGAYSPLHF.

The chain couples TRBV5-6 to TRBJ2-5, with D unresolved. CDR1 is SGHDT, CDR2 YYEEEE, per germline. The CDR3 totals 16 residues. Between the trimmed V and J ends, which lost 2 bases and 5 bases, there was a span of 19 bases. CDR3 bases: TGTGCCAGCAGCTTATGGCAGGCCCAGCCCAGGGAGACCCAGTACTTC. Protein sequence: CASSLWQAQPRETQYF. Variable domain in full (rest from reference TRBV5-6 and TRBJ2-5): DAGVTQSPTHLIKTRGQQVTLRCSPKSGHDTVSWYQQALGQGPQFIFQYYEEEERQRGNFPDRFSGHQFPNYSSELNVNALLLGDSALYLCASSLWQAQPRETQYFGPGTRLLVL.

The chain couples TRBV18 to TRBJ1-3; D is undetermined. The CDR3 length is 16 residues. The germline gives CDR1 KGHSH, CDR2 LQKENI. V lost 5 bases and J 0 bases, leaving 14 bases between the germline ends. As DNA, the CDR3 is TGTGCCAGCTCAGATGACGGATGGCTCTCTGGAAACACCATATATTTT. Its translation is CASSDDGWLSGNTIYF.

The chain recombines TRBV5-4 with TRBJ1-1; tentatively, D is TRBD1 (5 bases). This CDR3 contains 15 residues. Trimming left V 4 bases short and J 5 bases short, with 18 bases between. Germline loops: CDR1 SGHNT, CDR2 YYREEE (reference sequence). CDR3 loop: CASSGRFGGDTEAFF. CDR3 coding DNA: TGTGCCAGCAGCGGGCGCTTCGGGGGGGATACTGAAGCTTTCTTT.

The sample holds a few counts of this clone. The rearrangement links TRBV5-1 to TRBJ2-7; 9 bases map to TRBD2. Trimming took 5 bases from V and 0 from J; bases not matched to a gene: 9. This CDR3 contains 16 residues. Germline CDR1 SGHRS, CDR2 YFSETQ. CDR3 nucleotides: TGCGCCAGCAGTTATAGCGGGGGCGGCAGCTCCTACGAGCAGTACTTC. It encodes CASSYSGGGSSYEQYF.

The chain employs TRBV6-5 and TRBJ2-7; 9 bases align to TRBD1. The CDR3 has 14 amino acids. In germline, CDR1 is MNHEY, CDR2 SVGAGI. V trimming: 6 bases; J trimming: 1 base; junction bases outside the gene matches: 4. In DNA form, the CDR3 reads TGTGCCAGCAGGCGGACAGGGGCTTCCTACGAGCAGTACTTC. This gives the protein CASRRTGASYEQYF.

The chain is built from TRBV14 and TRBJ2-3; D unclear. Germline V gives CDR1 SGHDN, CDR2 FVKESK. CDR3 length equals 11 residues. The V and J ends lost 5 bases and 2 bases respectively, with 2 bases between them. The CDR3 DNA reads as TGTGCCAGCAGCAACACAGATACGCAGTATTTT. Its protein is CASSNTDTQYF.